Included here is one T cell receptor beta chain sequence, with context. The trim removed 4 bases at V and 3 bases at J, leaving 6 bases unmatched. Germline loops: CDR1 SGHRS, CDR2 YFSETQ. This CDR3 comprises 15 residues. The TCRbeta library was prepared with unique molecular identifiers. From the PCR reads, TCRdb called clonotypes with MiXCR, one entry per CDR3 protein. In the table there are some 240,000 distinct CDR3 sequences, around 12% of which are singletons. This sample is part of a study of T-cell reconstitution after alpha-beta-depleted transplantation in children. The sequence derives from a human donor who donated a stem cell graft to a child with acute lymphoblastic leukemia. Sequences were derived from PBMCs from the stem cell graft donor, sampled from the stem cell graft. V usage is TRBV5-1 and J usage is TRBJ1-5; 8 bases fit TRBD1. DNA of the CDR3: TGCGCCAGCAGCCCCGGACAGGGTTTCAATCAGCCCCAGCATTTT. Amino acid sequence: CASSPGQGFNQPQHF.